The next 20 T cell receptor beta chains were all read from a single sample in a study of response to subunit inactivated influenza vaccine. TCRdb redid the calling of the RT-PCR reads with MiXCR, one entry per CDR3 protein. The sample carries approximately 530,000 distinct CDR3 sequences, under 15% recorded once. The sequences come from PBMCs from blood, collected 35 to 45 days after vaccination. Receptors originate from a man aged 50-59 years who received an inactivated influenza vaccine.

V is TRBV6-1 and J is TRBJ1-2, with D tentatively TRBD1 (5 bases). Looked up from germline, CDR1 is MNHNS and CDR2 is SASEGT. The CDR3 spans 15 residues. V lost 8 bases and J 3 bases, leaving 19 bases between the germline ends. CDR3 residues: CASSQGVRSYYGYTF. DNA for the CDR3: TGTGCCAGCTCCCAGGGTGTCAGGAGTTACTATGGCTACACCTTC.

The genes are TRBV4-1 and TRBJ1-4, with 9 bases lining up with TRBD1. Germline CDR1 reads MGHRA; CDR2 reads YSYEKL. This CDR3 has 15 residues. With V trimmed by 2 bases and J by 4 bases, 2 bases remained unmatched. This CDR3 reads CASSQPDRGNEKLFF. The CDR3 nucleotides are TGCGCCAGCAGCCAACCGGACAGGGGTAATGAAAAACTGTTTTTT.

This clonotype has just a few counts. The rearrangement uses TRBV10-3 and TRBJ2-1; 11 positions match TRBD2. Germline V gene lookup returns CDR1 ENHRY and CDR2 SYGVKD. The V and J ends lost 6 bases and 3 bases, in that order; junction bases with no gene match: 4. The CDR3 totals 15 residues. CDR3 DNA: TGTGCCATCAGAGGGACTAGCGGAAACTACAATGAGCAGTTCTTC. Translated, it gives CAIRGTSGNYNEQFF.

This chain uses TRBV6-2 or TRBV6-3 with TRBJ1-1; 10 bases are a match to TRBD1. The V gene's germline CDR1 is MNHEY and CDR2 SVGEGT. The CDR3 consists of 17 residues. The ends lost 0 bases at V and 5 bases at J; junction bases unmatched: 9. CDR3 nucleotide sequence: TGTGCCAGCAGTTACTCGAGGGACAGGGGCTTTCAAACTGAAGCTTTCTTT. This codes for CASSYSRDRGFQTEAFF.

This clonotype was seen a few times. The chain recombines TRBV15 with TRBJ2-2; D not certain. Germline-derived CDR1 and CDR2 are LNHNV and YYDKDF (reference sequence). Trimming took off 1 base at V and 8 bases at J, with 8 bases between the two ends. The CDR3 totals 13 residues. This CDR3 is CATSRGRAGELFF. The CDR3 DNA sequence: TGTGCCACCAGCAGAGGTCGGGCGGGGGAGCTGTTTTTT.

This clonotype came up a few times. CDR3: CATSDLLGDTQYF. The CDR3 bases are TGTGCCACCAGTGATTTGCTGGGGGATACGCAGTATTTT. The chain has TRBV24-1 and TRBJ2-3, with D hard to call. Trimming removed 0 bases at V and 6 bases at J, with 6 bases between. Germline CDR1 and CDR2: KGHDR and SFDVKD. CDR3 length: 13 residues.

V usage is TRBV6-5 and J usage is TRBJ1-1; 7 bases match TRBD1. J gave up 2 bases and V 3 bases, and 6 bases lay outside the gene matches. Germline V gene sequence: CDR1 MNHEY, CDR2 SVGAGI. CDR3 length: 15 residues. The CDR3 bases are TGTGCCAGCAGTTATTCCGGGACAGATAACACTGAAGCTTTCTTT. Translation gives CASSYSGTDNTEAFF.

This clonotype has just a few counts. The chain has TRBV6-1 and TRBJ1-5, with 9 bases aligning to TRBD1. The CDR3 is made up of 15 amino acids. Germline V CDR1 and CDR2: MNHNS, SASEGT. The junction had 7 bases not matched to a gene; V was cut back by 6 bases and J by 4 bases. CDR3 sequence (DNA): TGTGCCAGCAGACCGGGACAGGGTAGGAATCAGCCCCAGCATTTT. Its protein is CASRPGQGRNQPQHF.

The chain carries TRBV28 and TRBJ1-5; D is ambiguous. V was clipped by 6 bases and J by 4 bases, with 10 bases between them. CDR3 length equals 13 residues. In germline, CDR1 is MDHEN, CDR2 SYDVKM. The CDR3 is CASSVNWNQPQHF. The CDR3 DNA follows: TGTGCCAGCAGCGTCAATTGGAATCAGCCCCAGCATTTT.

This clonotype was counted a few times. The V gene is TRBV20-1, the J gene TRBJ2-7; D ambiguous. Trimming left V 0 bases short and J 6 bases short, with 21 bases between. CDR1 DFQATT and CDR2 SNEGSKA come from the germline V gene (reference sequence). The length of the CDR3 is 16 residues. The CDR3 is CSARDPFGPQAFEQYF. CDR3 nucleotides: TGCAGTGCTAGAGACCCGTTTGGGCCCCAGGCCTTCGAGCAGTACTTC.

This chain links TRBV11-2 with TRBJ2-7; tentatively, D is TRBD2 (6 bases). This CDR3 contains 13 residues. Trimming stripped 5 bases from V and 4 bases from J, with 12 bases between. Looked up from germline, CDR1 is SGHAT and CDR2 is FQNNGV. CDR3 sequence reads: CASSPSGPYEQYF. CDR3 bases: TGTGCCAGCAGCCCAAGCGGGCCGTACGAGCAGTACTTC.

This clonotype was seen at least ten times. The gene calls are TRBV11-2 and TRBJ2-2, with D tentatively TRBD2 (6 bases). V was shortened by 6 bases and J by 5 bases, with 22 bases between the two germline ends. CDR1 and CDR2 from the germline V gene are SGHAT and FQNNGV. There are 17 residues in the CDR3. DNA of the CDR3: TGTGCCAGCAGAGGGGTAAAAAAATCCCGGGGGACCGGGGAGCTGTTTTTT. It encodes CASRGVKKSRGTGELFF.

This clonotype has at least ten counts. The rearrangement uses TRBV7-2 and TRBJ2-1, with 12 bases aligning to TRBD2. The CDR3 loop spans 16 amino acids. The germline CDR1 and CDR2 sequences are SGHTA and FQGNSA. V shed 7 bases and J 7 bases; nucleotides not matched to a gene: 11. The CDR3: CASNQRLAGVSNEQFF. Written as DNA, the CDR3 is TGTGCCAGCAACCAAAGACTAGCGGGAGTCTCAAATGAGCAGTTCTTC.

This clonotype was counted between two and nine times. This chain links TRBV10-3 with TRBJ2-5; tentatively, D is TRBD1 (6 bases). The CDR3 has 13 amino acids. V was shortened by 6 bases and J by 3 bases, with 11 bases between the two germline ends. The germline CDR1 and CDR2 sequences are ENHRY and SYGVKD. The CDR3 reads CAISTGYKETQYF. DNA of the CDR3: TGTGCCATCAGCACAGGGTACAAAGAGACCCAGTACTTC.

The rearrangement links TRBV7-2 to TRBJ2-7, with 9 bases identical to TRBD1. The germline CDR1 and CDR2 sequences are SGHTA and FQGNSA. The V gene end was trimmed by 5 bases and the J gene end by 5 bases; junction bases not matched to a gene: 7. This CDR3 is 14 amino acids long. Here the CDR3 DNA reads TGTGCCAGCAGCCCGAGGACAGGGGTGGACGAGCAGTACTTC. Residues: CASSPRTGVDEQYF.

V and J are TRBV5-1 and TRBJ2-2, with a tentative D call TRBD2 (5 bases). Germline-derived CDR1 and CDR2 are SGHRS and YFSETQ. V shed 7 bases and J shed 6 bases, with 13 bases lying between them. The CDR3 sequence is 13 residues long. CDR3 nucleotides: TGCGCCAGCGCACCCCGGGGAGCCGGGGAGCTGTTTTTT. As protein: CASAPRGAGELFF. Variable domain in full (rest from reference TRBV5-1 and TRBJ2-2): KAGVTQTPRYLIKTRGQQVTLSCSPISGHRSVSWYQQTPGQGLQFLFEYFSETQRNKGNFPGRFSGRQFSNSRSEMNVSTLELGDSALYLCASAPRGAGELFFGEGSRLTVL.

CDR3 in amino acids: CASSQKGGGTYEQYF. In DNA, the CDR3 is TGCGCCAGCAGCCAAAAGGGGGGGGGGACCTACGAGCAGTACTTC. J is TRBJ2-7 and V is TRBV4-3; a possible D gene is TRBD2 (7 bases). The CDR3 loop spans 15 amino acids. CDR1 is LGHNA, CDR2 YSLEER, per germline. V shed 2 bases and J shed 2 bases, with 13 bases lying between them.

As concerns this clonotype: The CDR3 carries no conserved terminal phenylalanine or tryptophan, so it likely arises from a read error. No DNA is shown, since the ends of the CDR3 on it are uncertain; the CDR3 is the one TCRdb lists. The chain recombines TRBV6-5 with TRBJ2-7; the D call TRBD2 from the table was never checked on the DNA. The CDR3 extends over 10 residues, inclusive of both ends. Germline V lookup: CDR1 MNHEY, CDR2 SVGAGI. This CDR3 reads CASSYGASAR.

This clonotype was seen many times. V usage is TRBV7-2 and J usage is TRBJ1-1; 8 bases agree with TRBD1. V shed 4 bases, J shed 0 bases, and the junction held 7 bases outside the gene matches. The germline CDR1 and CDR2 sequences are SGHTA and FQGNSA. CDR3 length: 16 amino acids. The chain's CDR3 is CASSSTGDYMNTEAFF. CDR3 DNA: TGTGCCAGCAGCTCGACAGGGGATTACATGAACACTGAAGCTTTCTTT. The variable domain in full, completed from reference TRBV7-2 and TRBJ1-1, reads GAGVSQSPSNKVTEKGKDVELRCDPISGHTALYWYRQSLGQGLEFLIYFQGNSAPDKSGLPSDRFSAERTGGSVSTLTIQRTQQEDSAVYLCASSSTGDYMNTEAFFGQGTRLTVV.

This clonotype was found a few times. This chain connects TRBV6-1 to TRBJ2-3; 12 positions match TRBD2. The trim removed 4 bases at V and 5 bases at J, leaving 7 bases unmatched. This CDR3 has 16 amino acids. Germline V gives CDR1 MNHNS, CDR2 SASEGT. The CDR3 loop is CASSVTSGGTRDTQYF. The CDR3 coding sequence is TGTGCCAGCAGTGTAACTAGCGGGGGGACACGAGATACGCAGTATTTT.